This T cell receptor (beta chain) was retrieved from a study of PD-1 blockade in mismatch repair-deficient tumors. Findings and limits, study-wide: Tumor-resident clones, often absent from pretreatment blood, expanded after pembrolizumab and then contracted.

The V gene's germline CDR1 is SGHRS and CDR2 YFSETQ. The trim removed 2 bases at V and 2 bases at J, leaving 3 bases unmatched. The CDR3 loop spans 14 amino acids. On this clone itself: Its target is unknown.

Measured with immunoSEQ multiplex PCR; TCRdb has only the in-frame clones, and not every one. The sample lists more than 50,000 clones, 88% occurring once. The sequencing used peripheral blood, collected 52 weeks after starting pembrolizumab. The receptor was derived from an adult with mismatch repair-deficient cancer. J is TRBJ2-5 and V is TRBV5-1; 7 nucleotides match TRBD2. CDR3 loop: CASSFGGVQETQYF. The CDR3 DNA follows: TGCGCCAGCAGCTTTGGGGGGGTACAAGAGACCCAGTACTTC.